The entry that follows covers one TCR beta chain sequence. While infection was still active, Seattle patients were enrolled and then followed longitudinally. Data came from immunoSEQ multiplex PCR; TCRdb stores just in-frame clones and leaves some out. This sample has about 160,000 clones, with about 85% found just once. The data originate from a study of blood T cell repertoires in COVID-19. Study as a whole: In each case, the material was cDNA or gDNA derived from T cells, B-cell-depleted T cells, or PBMCs.

The CDR3 runs to 14 residues. Germline CDR1 is SGHNT and CDR2 is YYREEE (reference sequence). V dropped 4 bases and J dropped 0 bases, with 10 bases sitting between them. This TCR came from a woman between 45 and 65 years old with COVID-19, enrolled during active disease. Sample: peripheral blood. The chain links TRBV5-4 to TRBJ2-5; D is perhaps TRBD1 (6 bases). Here the CDR3 DNA reads TGTGCCAGCAGCCTGGGGGCGTACCAAGAGACCCAGTACTTC. This gives the protein CASSLGAYQETQYF.